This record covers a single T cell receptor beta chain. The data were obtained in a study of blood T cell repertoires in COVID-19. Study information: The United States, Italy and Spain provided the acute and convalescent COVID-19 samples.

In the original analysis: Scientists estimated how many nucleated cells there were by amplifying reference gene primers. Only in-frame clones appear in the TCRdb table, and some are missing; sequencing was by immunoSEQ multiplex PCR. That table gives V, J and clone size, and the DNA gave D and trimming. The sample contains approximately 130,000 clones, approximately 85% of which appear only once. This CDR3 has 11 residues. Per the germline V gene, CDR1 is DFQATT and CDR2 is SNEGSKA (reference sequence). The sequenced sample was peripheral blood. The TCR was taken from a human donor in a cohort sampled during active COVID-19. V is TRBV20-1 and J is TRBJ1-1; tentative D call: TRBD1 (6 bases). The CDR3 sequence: CRGGGGTEAFF. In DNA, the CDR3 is TGCAGAGGGGGGGGTGGAACTGAAGCTTTCTTT.